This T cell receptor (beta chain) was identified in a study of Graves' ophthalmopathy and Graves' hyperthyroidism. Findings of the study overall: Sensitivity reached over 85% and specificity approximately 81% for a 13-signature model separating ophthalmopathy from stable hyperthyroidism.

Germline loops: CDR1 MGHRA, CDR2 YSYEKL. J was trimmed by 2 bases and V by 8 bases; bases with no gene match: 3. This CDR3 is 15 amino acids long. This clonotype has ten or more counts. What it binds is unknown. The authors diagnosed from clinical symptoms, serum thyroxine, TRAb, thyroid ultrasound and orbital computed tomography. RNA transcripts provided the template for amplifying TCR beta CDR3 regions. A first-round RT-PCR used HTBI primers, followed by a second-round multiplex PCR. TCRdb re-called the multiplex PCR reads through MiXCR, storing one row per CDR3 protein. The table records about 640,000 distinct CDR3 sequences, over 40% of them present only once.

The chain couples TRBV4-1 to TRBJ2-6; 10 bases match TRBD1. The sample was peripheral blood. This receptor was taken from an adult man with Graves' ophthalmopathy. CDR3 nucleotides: TGCGCCAGCGCCGGGACAGGGGCTGGGGCCAACGTCCTGACTTTC. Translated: CASAGTGAGANVLTF.